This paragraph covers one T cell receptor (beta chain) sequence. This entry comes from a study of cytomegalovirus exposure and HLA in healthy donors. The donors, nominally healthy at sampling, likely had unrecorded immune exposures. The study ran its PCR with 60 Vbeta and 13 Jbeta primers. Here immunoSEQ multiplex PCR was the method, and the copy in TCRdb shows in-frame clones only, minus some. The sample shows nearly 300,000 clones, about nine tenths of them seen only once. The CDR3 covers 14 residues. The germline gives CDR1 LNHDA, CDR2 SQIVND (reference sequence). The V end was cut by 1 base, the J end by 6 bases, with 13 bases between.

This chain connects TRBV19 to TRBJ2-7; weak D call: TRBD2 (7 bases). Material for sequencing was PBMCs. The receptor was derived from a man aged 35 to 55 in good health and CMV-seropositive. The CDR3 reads CASSIGRGATEQYF. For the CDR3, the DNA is TGTGCCAGTAGTATAGGACGGGGGGCCACCGAGCAGTACTTC.